These 18 T cell receptor beta chains share one sample of origin, sequenced in a study of OX40 agonist ivuxolimab in advanced cancers. Produced via immunoSEQ multiplex PCR; TCRdb's table is partial and in-frame only. This sample yields around 90,000 clones, of which 87% are seen a single time; about 0.3% belongs to the top ten. The sequencing here drew on CD4+ or CD8+ T cells sorted from blood, taken in a trial of the OX40 agonist ivuxolimab. The receptors derive from an adult with an advanced solid tumor such as melanoma, head and neck, liver or kidney cancer.

J is TRBJ2-5 and V is TRBV4-2; the match to TRBD2 covers 9 bases. Losses at the gene ends were 0 bases for V and 5 bases for J; bases not matched to a gene: 13. The CDR3 is 18 amino acids. Germline assignment: CDR1 LGHNA and CDR2 YNFKEQ. The DNA of the CDR3 is TGTGCCAGCAGCCAAGATTCGGGGCGGCGGGGGGGCCTGGAGACCCAGTACTTC. The encoded protein is CASSQDSGRRGGLETQYF.

CDR3 sequence reads: CASSPAVGQAFF. CDR3 in DNA: TGTGCCAGCAGTCCCGCCGTTGGGCAGGCTTTCTTT. The rearrangement links TRBV27 to TRBJ1-1; D not resolved. CDR1 and CDR2 from the germline V gene are MNHEY and SMNVEV (reference sequence). V was cut by 5 bases and J by 11 bases, with 15 bases left in between. The CDR3 runs to 12 residues.

This clone was counted once. V gene TRBV12-5 combines with J gene TRBJ2-5, with 14 bases identical to TRBD2. The CDR3 consists of 18 residues. Trimming took 8 bases from V and 1 from J; bases not matched to a gene: 12. The germline CDR1 and CDR2 sequences are LGHNT and FRNRAP. The CDR3 loop is CASRSGLAGGQTQETQYF. The DNA for the CDR3 is TGTGCTAGTAGAAGTGGACTAGCGGGGGGCCAAACCCAAGAGACCCAGTACTTC. Variable domain in full (rest from reference TRBV12-5 and TRBJ2-5): DARVTQTPRHKVTEMGQEVTMRCQPILGHNTVFWYRQTMMQGLELLAYFRNRAPLDDSGMPKDRFSAEMPDATLATLKIQPSEPRDSAVYFCASRSGLAGGQTQETQYFGPGTRLLVL.

The V call is TRBV6-1, the J call TRBJ2-7; TRBD1 might be the D (6 bases). The CDR3 runs to 11 residues. The V gene lost 5 bases and the J gene lost 6 bases, with 8 bases spanning the gap. Germline CDR1 is MNHNS and CDR2 is SASEGT. CDR3 coding DNA: TGTGCCAGCAGTACAGGGTTCGAGCAGTACTTC. Its translation: CASSTGFEQYF.

The chain is built from TRBV4-2 and TRBJ2-2, with TRBD1 identical over 8 bases. This CDR3 has 15 residues. The V and J ends lost 4 bases and 3 bases, in that order; junction bases with no gene match: 4. Germline V gene sequence: CDR1 LGHNA, CDR2 YNFKEQ. CDR3 bases: TGTGCCAGCAGCCTGTCAGGGGGCCACACCGGGGAGCTGTTTTTT. The encoded protein is CASSLSGGHTGELFF.

The V gene is TRBV2, the J gene TRBJ1-5; TRBD1 might be the D (5 bases). CDR1 and CDR2 (germline): SNHLY, FYNNEI. V dropped 0 bases and J dropped 5 bases, with 17 bases sitting between them. The CDR3 loop spans 17 amino acids. For the CDR3, the DNA is TGTGCCAGCAGTGAAGCGGGGCCGGGCGCACCCTATCAGCCCCAGCATTTT. Translated, it gives CASSEAGPGAPYQPQHF. Complete variable domain (other parts from reference TRBV2 and TRBJ1-5): EPEVTQTPSHQVTQMGQEVILRCVPISNHLYFYWYRQILGQKVEFLVSFYNNEISEKSEIFDDQFSVERPDGSNFTLKIRSTKLEDSAMYFCASSEAGPGAPYQPQHFGDGTRLSIL.

V usage is TRBV11-2 and J usage is TRBJ2-3; 14 bases agree with TRBD2. The CDR3 is 17 residues long. Per germline, CDR1 SGHAT and CDR2 FQNNGV. The V and J ends lost 5 bases and 6 bases, in that order; junction bases with no gene match: 10. The chain's CDR3 is CASSKGGLAGGGDTQYF. In nucleotides, the CDR3 is TGTGCCAGCAGCAAGGGCGGACTAGCGGGGGGAGGGGATACGCAGTATTTT.

This chain uses TRBV5-1 with TRBJ1-5, with D unresolved. This CDR3 spans 12 amino acids. V was clipped by 5 bases and J by 5 bases, with 8 bases between them. Germline CDR1 is SGHRS and CDR2 is YFSETQ. Here the CDR3 DNA reads TGCGCCAGCAGGAGAATCTATCAGCCCCAGCATTTT. Translated, it gives CASRRIYQPQHF.

This chain uses TRBV7-8 with TRBJ2-5; D gene ambiguous. Trimming left V 5 bases short and J 0 bases short, with 10 bases between. This CDR3 comprises 14 residues. Germline CDR1 SGHVS, CDR2 FQNEAQ. In nucleotides, the CDR3 is TGTGCCAGCAGCATACTGATCTACCAAGAGACCCAGTACTTC. Translated: CASSILIYQETQYF.

J is TRBJ1-2 and V is TRBV19, with D unclear. CDR3 length equals 13 residues. V was shortened by 5 bases and J by 2 bases, with 9 bases between the two germline ends. Per germline, CDR1 LNHDA and CDR2 SQIVND (reference sequence). The CDR3 DNA is TGTGCCAGTAGTGTCAGGCTAAACTATGGCTACACCTTC. Amino acids: CASSVRLNYGYTF.

This chain joins TRBV29-1 and TRBJ2-1; D is ambiguous. The germline V and J ends were trimmed by 7 bases and 5 bases, with 15 bases remaining between them. The CDR3 is 13 amino acids. Germline V gives CDR1 SQVTM, CDR2 ANQGSEA. The CDR3 region has the DNA TGCAGCGCTACCATACCCCCTAACAATGAGCAGTTCTTC. This translates into CSATIPPNNEQFF.

This clone has more than one count but fewer than ten. J is TRBJ2-7 and V is TRBV18; no definite D call. The CDR3 is made up of 14 amino acids. The ends were cut back, 4 bases at V and 3 bases at J, with 13 bases in the middle. The V gene's germline CDR1 is KGHSH and CDR2 LQKENI. CDR3 loop: CASSLPGRSYEQYF. CDR3 in DNA: TGTGCCAGCTCACTCCCAGGCCGCAGCTACGAGCAGTACTTC.

The J gene is TRBJ2-5, the V gene TRBV19, with TRBD2 matching over 16 bases. Losses at the gene ends were 5 bases for V and 2 bases for J; bases not matched to a gene: 2. The germline gives CDR1 LNHDA, CDR2 SQIVND (reference sequence). This CDR3 has 16 residues. DNA for the CDR3: TGTGCCAGTAGTGAGGGACTAGCGGGGGGGCAAGAGACCCAGTACTTC. Translated: CASSEGLAGGQETQYF.

This clone has just one count. The V gene is TRBV5-1, the J gene TRBJ2-5; D possibly corresponds to TRBD2 (5 bases). This CDR3 contains 14 residues. V was shortened by 0 bases and J by 3 bases, with 9 bases between the two germline ends. CDR1 SGHRS and CDR2 YFSETQ come from the germline V gene. In DNA, the CDR3 is TGCGCCAGCAGCTTGGCGGTTAGCGAAGAGACCCAGTACTTC. Its protein is CASSLAVSEETQYF.

This clone was seen once. This chain joins TRBV4-3 and TRBJ2-1; tentatively, D is TRBD2 (6 bases). V was clipped by 0 bases and J by 7 bases, with 10 bases between them. Germline V lookup: CDR1 LGHNA, CDR2 YSLEER. The CDR3 runs to 14 residues. The CDR3: CASSQEPRENEQFF. The CDR3 bases are TGCGCCAGCAGCCAAGAACCCCGGGAGAATGAGCAGTTCTTC.

This chain links TRBV7-2 with TRBJ2-1; no clear D gene. CDR3 length equals 12 residues. CDR1 and CDR2 from the germline V gene are SGHTA and FQGNSA. Between the trimmed V and J ends, which lost 4 bases and 6 bases, there was a span of 7 bases. The DNA for the CDR3 is TGTGCCAGCAGCTCCCCAGCCAATGAGCAGTTCTTC. Its protein is CASSSPANEQFF.

This clone has just a few counts. The chain has TRBV7-3 and TRBJ2-6, with 9 bases lining up with TRBD1. The J segment lost 3 bases and the V segment lost 4 bases, leaving 7 bases of the junction unmatched. The CDR3 consists of 17 residues. Per the germline V gene, CDR1 is SGHTA and CDR2 is FQGTGA. The CDR3 DNA reads as TGTGCCAGCAGCTCCCGACAGGGGGAGGTTGGGGCCAACGTCCTGACTTTC. As protein: CASSSRQGEVGANVLTF.

The V and J genes are TRBV19 and TRBJ1-2, with D maybe TRBD1 (5 bases). The V and J ends lost 7 bases and 4 bases respectively, with 16 bases between them. Germline loops: CDR1 LNHDA, CDR2 SQIVND (reference sequence). The CDR3 totals 14 residues. The CDR3 coding sequence is TGTGCCAGTACCGCGACAGACCAACCCTATGGCTACACCTTC. Protein product: CASTATDQPYGYTF. Looking up the rest from reference TRBV19 and TRBJ1-2 gives the full variable domain: DGGITQSPKYLFRKEGQNVTLSCEQNLNHDAMYWYRQDPGQGLRLIYYSQIVNDFQKGDIAEGYSVSREKKESFPLTVTSAQKNPTAFYLCASTATDQPYGYTFGSGTRLTVV.